This is a list of T cell receptor beta chains from one sample in a study of graft-versus-host responses after intestinal transplantation. Libraries were prepared by immunoSEQ multiplex PCR; TCRdb keeps only in-frame clonotypes and omits some of them. The table records approximately 89,000 clones, 85% to 95% of them present only once. These receptors lack a known antigen. Sequencing used unstimulated CD8+ T cells sorted from spleen or lymph node cells, obtained before transplant. The receptor set was obtained from a human donor who was the organ donor for an intestinal transplant. Both conserved end residues are part of each CDR3. Size is stated for part of the rows, as once, few or many counts, or as a class when the clone is expanded.

size,V,CDR3
.,TRBV28,CASSLYIRGGGELFF
few,TRBV5-6,CASSHTTGVEQYF
.,TRBV9,CASSGTYRGAGTDTQYF
.,TRBV19,CASSISGGVYEQYF
once,TRBV27,CASSPGLARYEQYF
.,TRBV29-1,CSVGSESYGYTF
.,TRBV27,CASSFLDSFHEQYF
.,TRBV5-1,CASSFRQGGFFLYTEAFF
.,TRBV4-2,CASSQVVLGGRNEKLFF
.,TRBV7-2,CASSSETGWGLYYGYTF
.,TRBV30,CASITGAEQFF
once,TRBV9,CASSVDESEQFF
.,TRBV9,CASSVSSGGYTDTQYF
.,TRBV28,CASSSSQEKANYGYTF
once,TRBV9,CASSIGDVVGGVVNYGYTF
.,TRBV7-2,CASSLVEGRHLYF
.,TRBV19,CASTTSGSVYEQFF
.,TRBV5-1,CASSQATLGYGYTF
.,TRBV4-1,CASSQDLANEKLFF
.,TRBV27,CASRMTGAYEQYF
.,TRBV7-3,CASGPTGAITYNEQFF
.,TRBV19,CASSFLMNTEAFF
.,TRBV5-6,CASTYGSTGGRTGNTIYF
.,TRBV11-3,CASSLSPAGGLYNEQFF
.,TRBV5-4,CASSSRGQGWETQYF
.,TRBV11-3,CASSFPRGERSYEQYF
once,TRBV5-1,CASSLGTAAVYDEQFF
.,TRBV7-9,CASSLAGGSRNEQFF
.,TRBV7-2,CASSPSGTVETQYF
.,TRBV10-3,CAISEQRESRVYNEQFF
.,TRBV4-2,CASSQPGLAGAYSYEQYF
.,TRBV9,CASSVGISLQGETQYF
.,TRBV9,CASSVSLSASSTDTQYF
.,TRBV7-2,CASSSRRSVIGGNTIYF
.,TRBV6-5,CASSRSDGANVLTF
.,TRBV7-2,CASSLGLAIEGTGELFF
.,TRBV4-1,CASSQVPDRGRGTEAFF
.,TRBV6-1,CASSADRARTSGSQETQYF
.,TRBV27,CASSPGLAGQETQYF
.,TRBV7-9,CASSHLGLTDTQYF
.,TRBV6-5,CASSLRTSLPFEQYF
.,TRBV11-2,CASSSYYEQYF
.,TRBV19,CASSFNGNTEAFF
.,TRBV30,CAWSASGGTEAFF
.,TRBV7-9,CASSFSETQYF
.,TRBV6-5,CASSTSPTGNEQFF
.,TRBV10-3,CAISDPGTGGDEQYF
.,TRBV28,CASSQRGQPTGYTF
.,TRBV4-1,CASSPKRGDRAVRRNTIYF
.,TRBV28,CASSQDRGEPYEQYF
.,TRBV7-6,CASSPGLASYNEQFF